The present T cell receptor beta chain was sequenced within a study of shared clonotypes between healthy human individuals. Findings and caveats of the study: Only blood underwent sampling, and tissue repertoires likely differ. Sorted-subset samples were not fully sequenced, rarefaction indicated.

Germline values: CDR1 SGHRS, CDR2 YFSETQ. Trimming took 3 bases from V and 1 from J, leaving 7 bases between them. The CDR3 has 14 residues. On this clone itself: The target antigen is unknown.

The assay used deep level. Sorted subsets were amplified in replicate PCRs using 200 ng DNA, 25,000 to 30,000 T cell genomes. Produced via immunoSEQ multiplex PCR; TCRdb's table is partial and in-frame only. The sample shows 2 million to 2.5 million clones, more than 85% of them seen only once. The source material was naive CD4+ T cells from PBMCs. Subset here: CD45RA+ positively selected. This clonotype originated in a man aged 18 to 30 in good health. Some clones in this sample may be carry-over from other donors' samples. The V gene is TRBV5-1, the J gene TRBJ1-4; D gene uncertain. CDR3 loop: CASSSDGTNEKLFF. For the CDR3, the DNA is TGCGCCAGCAGCTCCGACGGAACTAATGAAAAACTGTTTTTT.